This passage covers 20 T cell receptor beta chains from one sample sequenced in a study of blood T cell repertoires in COVID-19. TCRdb keeps only in-frame clones here, not all; method: immunoSEQ multiplex PCR. The sample has around 190,000 clones; about 88% are singletons. The sequenced material came from peripheral blood. The receptor set was obtained from a human donor in a cohort sampled during active COVID-19.

This chain links TRBV7-9 with TRBJ1-2; D unclear. V lost 1 base, J lost 8 bases, and 8 bases lay in between. Germline CDR1 and CDR2: SEHNR and FQNEAQ (reference sequence). This CDR3 contains 12 residues. CDR3 loop: CASSLDRGGYTF. DNA for the CDR3: TGTGCCAGCAGCTTAGACCGCGGAGGCTACACCTTC.

CDR3 sequence: CASSPTLPVYSNQPQHF. The CDR3 DNA is TGTGCCAGCAGCCCTACGCTGCCGGTGTATAGCAATCAGCCCCAGCATTTT. V is TRBV27 and J is TRBJ1-5; D is undetermined. Between the trimmed V and J ends, which lost 6 bases and 0 bases, there was a span of 18 bases. The CDR3 is 17 residues long. The germline CDR1 and CDR2 sequences are MNHEY and SMNVEV (reference sequence).

The chain is built from TRBV6-5 and TRBJ2-7; TRBD1 matches 10 bases. Trimming removed 5 bases from V and 7 bases from J; junction bases left unmatched: 8. CDR1 MNHEY and CDR2 SVGAGI come from the germline V gene. The length of the CDR3 is 14 residues. CDR3 sequence reads: CASSPGQGFGEQYF. Here the CDR3 DNA reads TGTGCCAGCAGTCCGGGACAGGGGTTCGGGGAGCAGTACTTC.

This clone came up once. The J gene is TRBJ2-3, the V gene TRBV3-1 (or the pseudogene TRBV3-2), with TRBD2 as a possible D gene (5 bases). CDR1 is LGHDT and CDR2 is YNNKEL in the germline V gene (reference sequence). Trimming shortened V by 1 base and J by 7 bases, and 21 bases separated the two germline ends. There are 17 residues in the CDR3. The CDR3 sequence is CASSQGRTQGYGHTQYF. The CDR3 nucleotides read TGTGCCAGCAGCCAAGGGAGGACCCAAGGGTATGGCCATACGCAGTATTTT.

The rearrangement uses TRBV3-1 (or the pseudogene TRBV3-2) and TRBJ2-1; 13 bases match TRBD2. The ends lost 2 bases at V and 9 bases at J; junction bases unmatched: 4. From germline, CDR1 is LGHDT and CDR2 YNNKEL (reference sequence). There are 15 residues in the CDR3. The CDR3 is CASSQITSGGVEQFF. CDR3 bases: TGTGCCAGCAGCCAAATAACTAGCGGGGGGGTTGAGCAGTTCTTC.

This chain connects TRBV6-2 or TRBV6-3 to TRBJ2-2, with D perhaps TRBD2 (5 bases). The CDR3 is 15 amino acids. Germline V CDR1 and CDR2: MNHEY, SVGEGT. V was pared by 5 bases and J by 4 bases, with 14 bases between. CDR3 nucleotides: TGTGCCAGCAGTGCCGTAACGGGGAGCACCGGGGAGCTGTTTTTT. Its protein product is CASSAVTGSTGELFF.

This clone has more than one count but fewer than ten. V and J are TRBV5-1 and TRBJ2-6; D gene uncertain. The CDR3 contains 15 residues. The V end was cut by 0 bases, the J end by 4 bases, with 8 bases between. Germline CDR1 is SGHRS and CDR2 is YFSETQ. The CDR3 sequence: CASSLVSVGANVLTF. The CDR3 DNA sequence: TGCGCCAGCAGCTTGGTCTCCGTGGGGGCCAACGTCCTGACTTTC.

For this clone: At one of its ends the junction is not consistent with the germline gene, which may arise from a read error. The chain links TRBV7-9 to TRBJ2-1; possibly TRBD2 for D (6 bases). CDR1 is SEHNR, CDR2 FQNEAQ, per germline (reference sequence). This CDR3 is built from 15 residues. CDR3 in amino acids: CASSVAAGSYNEQFF. The DNA of the CDR3 is TGTGCCAGCAGCGTAGCGGCAGGGTCCTACAATGAGCAGTTCTTC.

The genes are TRBV18 and TRBJ2-2; maybe TRBD2 (6 bases). Germline CDR1 KGHSH, CDR2 LQKENI. Trimming stripped 3 bases from V and 4 bases from J, with 12 bases between. This CDR3 spans 15 amino acids. CDR3 in amino acids: CASSPGRGSTGELFF. CDR3 bases: TGTGCCAGCTCACCGGGTCGGGGGAGCACCGGGGAGCTGTTTTTT.

The J gene is TRBJ2-7, the V gene TRBV7-9; D might be TRBD2 (5 bases). V lost 1 base and J 0 bases, leaving 16 bases between the germline ends. The CDR3 extends over 17 amino acids. Per germline, CDR1 SEHNR and CDR2 FQNEAQ (reference sequence). The CDR3 loop reads CASSLGNGGPSSYEQYF. CDR3 nucleotide sequence: TGTGCCAGCAGCTTAGGAAATGGCGGGCCGAGCTCCTACGAGCAGTACTTC.

The chain uses TRBV19 and TRBJ1-2, with D maybe TRBD1 (6 bases). The germline V gene encodes CDR1 LNHDA and CDR2 SQIVND (reference sequence). V lost 5 bases to trimming and J lost 3 bases, with 13 bases between them. The CDR3 is 14 amino acids. The CDR3 DNA is TGTGCCAGTAGTCTACAGGGATTTGACTATGGCTACACCTTC. It encodes CASSLQGFDYGYTF.

The chain joins TRBV4-1 to TRBJ2-5; 10 bases are a match to TRBD1. This CDR3 has 15 residues. J was trimmed by 5 bases and V by 6 bases; bases with no gene match: 9. The V gene's germline CDR1 is MGHRA and CDR2 YSYEKL. The DNA of the CDR3 is TGCGCCAGCAGGAAAGGACAGGGGGGACGGGAGACCCAGTACTTC. Translating gives CASRKGQGGRETQYF.

The gene calls are TRBV3-1 (or the pseudogene TRBV3-2) and TRBJ2-5, with TRBD2 identical over 10 bases. The trim removed 8 bases at V and 5 bases at J, leaving 11 bases unmatched. There are 15 residues in the CDR3. Germline V lookup: CDR1 LGHDT, CDR2 YNNKEL (reference sequence). This chain's CDR3 is CASGLASGGGETQYF. The CDR3 DNA sequence: TGTGCCAGCGGTCTGGCTAGCGGGGGAGGCGAGACCCAGTACTTC.

The gene calls are TRBV12-3 or TRBV12-4 and TRBJ1-4; 9 nucleotides match TRBD1. The CDR3 runs 13 residues. Unmatched junction bases numbered 2, after V lost 5 bases and J lost 7 bases. CDR3 DNA: TGTGCCAGCAGTACGGACAGGGGTGAAAAACTGTTTTTT. Translation gives CASSTDRGEKLFF.

The CDR3 coding sequence is TGCGCCAGCAGCCAGGCCGATAACAATGAGCAGTTCTTC. Protein: CASSQADNNEQFF. The gene calls are TRBV5-1 and TRBJ2-1; D is ambiguous. Germline values: CDR1 SGHRS, CDR2 YFSETQ. The V end lost 4 bases, the J end lost 5 bases, and 10 bases lay between the germline ends. The CDR3 covers 13 residues.

The rearrangement joins TRBV5-1 to TRBJ1-4; weak D call: TRBD1 (5 bases). Germline CDR1 and CDR2: SGHRS and YFSETQ. V dropped 0 bases and J dropped 5 bases, with 11 bases sitting between them. There are 15 residues in the CDR3. The CDR3 bases are TGCGCCAGCAGCTTGGCCTTAGGGGCCAATGAAAAACTGTTTTTT. Translation gives CASSLALGANEKLFF.

This chain joins TRBV4-1 and TRBJ1-2; possible D gene TRBD1, 5 bases. Trimming took 0 bases from V and 7 from J, leaving 18 bases between them. This CDR3 is 16 amino acids long. Germline V gene sequence: CDR1 MGHRA, CDR2 YSYEKL. The CDR3 DNA is TGCGCCAGCAGCCAAGAGGAAACCCAGGGCCCATTTGGCTACACCTTC. The encoded protein is CASSQEETQGPFGYTF.

The table lists this clone with a count of one. V and J are TRBV5-1 and TRBJ1-2, with 8 bases lining up with TRBD1. The CDR3 is made up of 15 amino acids. The J segment lost 3 bases and the V segment lost 0 bases, leaving 4 bases of the junction unmatched. The V gene's germline CDR1 is SGHRS and CDR2 YFSETQ. CDR3 nucleotide sequence: TGCGCCAGCAGCTTGGGGGGGACAGGAGACTATGGCTACACCTTC. Translating gives CASSLGGTGDYGYTF.

The chain employs TRBV11-1 and TRBJ2-7; TRBD2 might be the D (6 bases). The CDR3 runs to 13 residues. Germline values: CDR1 SGHAT, CDR2 FQDESV (reference sequence). V was clipped by 8 bases and J by 2 bases, with 13 bases between them. The CDR3 sequence: CASAGSPPYEQYF. Here the CDR3 DNA reads TGTGCCAGCGCCGGGAGTCCCCCCTACGAGCAGTACTTC.

This chain links TRBV28 with TRBJ1-1; D ambiguous. V lost 7 bases to trimming and J lost 0 bases, with 12 bases between them. CDR3 length equals 14 residues. Germline V gene lookup returns CDR1 MDHEN and CDR2 SYDVKM. CDR3 protein: CASTLGGLNTEAFF. Here the CDR3 DNA reads TGTGCCAGCACCCTGGGAGGGTTGAACACTGAAGCTTTCTTT.